This T cell receptor beta chain originates from a study of blood T cell repertoires in COVID-19. The germline V gene has CDR1 MGHDK and CDR2 SYGVNS. V shed 2 bases, J shed 3 bases, and the junction held 14 bases outside the gene matches. The length of the CDR3 is 18 residues. Method: immunoSEQ multiplex PCR; TCRdb's copy keeps in-frame clones and lacks some. The sample lists a few hundred thousand clones, 85% to 90% seen once, with more than 9% in the top ten. Sequences were obtained from PBMCs or T cells enriched from blood (not recorded which). The origin of this receptor is a woman younger than 35 who had recovered from COVID-19. This chain uses TRBV25-1 with TRBJ2-7; TRBD1 matches 9 bases. CDR3 in DNA: TGTGCCAGCAGTGAAAAAAGATACGTGGGACAGGGAATCTACGAGCAGTACTTC. Translation gives CASSEKRYVGQGIYEQYF.